Presented here are 8 T cell receptor beta chains from one specimen sequenced in a study of blood T cell repertoires in COVID-19. Sequenced by immunoSEQ multiplex PCR; TCRdb stores in-frame clones only, minus some. The sample gives roughly 160,000 clones, about four fifths of which show up once; around 18% is in the top ten. Specimen: PBMCs or T cells enriched from blood (not recorded which). The source of these receptors is a man aged 60 to 69 who had recovered from COVID-19.

The chain recombines TRBV6-5 with TRBJ1-3; D is perhaps TRBD1 (5 bases). Germline loops: CDR1 MNHEY, CDR2 SVGAGI. This CDR3 is built from 15 residues. Trimming took 7 bases from V and 0 from J, leaving 13 bases between them. The CDR3 nucleotides are TGTGCCAGCACGACAGTGCTAAGCTCTGGAAACACCATATATTTT. Translated: CASTTVLSSGNTIYF.

The table lists this clone with a few counts. The chain employs TRBV28 and TRBJ1-1; 9 nucleotides match TRBD1. Trimming removed 5 bases from V and 3 bases from J; junction bases left unmatched: 16. The germline CDR1 and CDR2 sequences are MDHEN and SYDVKM. CDR3 length equals 18 residues. The CDR3 reads CASSDTITRTGVHTEAFF. The CDR3 DNA reads as TGTGCCAGCAGTGATACTATAACTCGGACAGGGGTTCACACTGAAGCTTTCTTT.

The chain uses TRBV5-1 and TRBJ2-2, with a tentative D call TRBD2 (6 bases). This CDR3 has 16 residues. Trimming left V 4 bases short and J 0 bases short, with 13 bases between. Germline V CDR1 and CDR2: SGHRS, YFSETQ. The CDR3 spells CASSISGSSNTGELFF. CDR3 DNA sequence: TGCGCCAGCAGCATTAGCGGATCCTCGAACACCGGGGAGCTGTTTTTT.

This clone occurred a few times. In nucleotides, the CDR3 is TGTGCCAGCAGCGCCCTCACTCAGGGAGGAGGTAGTAATTCACCCCTCCACTTT. As protein: CASSALTQGGGSNSPLHF. The chain is built from TRBV7-6 and TRBJ1-6; possible D gene TRBD1, 5 bases. The CDR3 is 18 residues long. V was trimmed by 5 bases and J by 6 bases, leaving 23 bases between them. Per the germline V gene, CDR1 is SGHVS and CDR2 is FNYEAQ.

The rearrangement joins TRBV19 to TRBJ2-3; TRBD2 matches 11 bases. In germline, CDR1 is LNHDA, CDR2 SQIVND (reference sequence). The CDR3 contains 16 residues. With V trimmed by 6 bases and J by 0 bases, 5 bases remained unmatched. The DNA for the CDR3 is TGTGCCAGTAGACCTAGCGGGGGGCCTAGCACAGATACGCAGTATTTT. Translated: CASRPSGGPSTDTQYF.

The chain uses TRBV28 and TRBJ1-4, with D unclear. Germline CDR1 reads MDHEN; CDR2 reads SYDVKM. Trimming pared 5 bases from V and 0 bases from J, leaving 4 bases between. This CDR3 region has 13 residues. The DNA for the CDR3 is TGTGCCAGCAGTCCATCAACTAATGAAAAACTGTTTTTT. Protein: CASSPSTNEKLFF.

The gene calls are TRBV6-5 and TRBJ2-7; 9 bases match TRBD1. V was pared by 5 bases and J by 6 bases, with 2 bases of the junction left unmatched. The CDR3 consists of 12 residues. The V gene's germline CDR1 is MNHEY and CDR2 SVGAGI. The CDR3 DNA reads as TGTGCCAGCAGTAGGGGACAGGGCGAGCAGTACTTC. Amino acids: CASSRGQGEQYF.

The CDR3 loop reads CAIQGQGGTEAFF. In DNA, the CDR3 is TGTGCCATCCAGGGACAGGGTGGCACTGAAGCTTTCTTT. The rearrangement joins TRBV12-3 or TRBV12-4 to TRBJ1-1; the match to TRBD1 covers 9 bases. Trimming removed 10 bases from V and 4 bases from J; junction bases left unmatched: 7. This CDR3 comprises 13 residues.